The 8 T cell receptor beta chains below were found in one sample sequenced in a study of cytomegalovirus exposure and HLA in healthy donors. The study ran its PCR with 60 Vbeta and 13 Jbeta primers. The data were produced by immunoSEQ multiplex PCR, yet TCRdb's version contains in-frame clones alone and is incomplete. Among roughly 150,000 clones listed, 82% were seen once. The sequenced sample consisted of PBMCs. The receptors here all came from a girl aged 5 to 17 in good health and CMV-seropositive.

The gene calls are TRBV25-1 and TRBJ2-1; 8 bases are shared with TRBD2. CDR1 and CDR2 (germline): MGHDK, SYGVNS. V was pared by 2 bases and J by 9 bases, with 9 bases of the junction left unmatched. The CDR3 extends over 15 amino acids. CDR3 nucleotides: TGTGCCAGCAGTGAACCAGCGGGAGTTTTCAGTGAGCAGTTCTTC. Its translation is CASSEPAGVFSEQFF.

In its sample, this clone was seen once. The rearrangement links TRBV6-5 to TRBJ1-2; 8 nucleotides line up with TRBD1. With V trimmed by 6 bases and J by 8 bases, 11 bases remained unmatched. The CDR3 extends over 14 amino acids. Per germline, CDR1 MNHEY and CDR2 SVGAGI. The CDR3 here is CASRRDRTFAGYTF. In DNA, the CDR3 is TGTGCCAGCAGAAGGGACAGGACCTTCGCGGGCTACACCTTC.

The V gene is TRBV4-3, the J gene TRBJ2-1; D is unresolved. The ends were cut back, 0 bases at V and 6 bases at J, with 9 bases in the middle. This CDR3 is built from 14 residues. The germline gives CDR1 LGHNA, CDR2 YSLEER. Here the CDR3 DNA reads TGCGCCAGCAGCCAAGACGTAGATCCCAATGAGCAGTTCTTC. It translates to CASSQDVDPNEQFF.

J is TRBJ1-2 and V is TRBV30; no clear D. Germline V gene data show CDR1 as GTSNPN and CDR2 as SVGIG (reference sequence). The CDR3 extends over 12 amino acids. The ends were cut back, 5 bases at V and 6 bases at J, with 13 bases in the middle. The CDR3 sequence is CAWAPVGDGYTF. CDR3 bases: TGTGCCTGGGCCCCGGTGGGAGATGGCTACACCTTC.

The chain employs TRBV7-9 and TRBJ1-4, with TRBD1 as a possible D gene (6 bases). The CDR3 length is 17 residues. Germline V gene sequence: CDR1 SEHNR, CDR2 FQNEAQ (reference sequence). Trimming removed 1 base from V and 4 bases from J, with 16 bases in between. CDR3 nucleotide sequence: TGTGCCAGCAGCTTAGGGGCAGGGGCGAAGTATAATGAAAAACTGTTTTTT. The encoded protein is CASSLGAGAKYNEKLFF. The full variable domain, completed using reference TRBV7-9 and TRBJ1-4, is DTGVSQNPRHKITKRGQNVTFRCDPISEHNRLYWYRQTLGQGPEFLTYFQNEAQLEKSRLLSDRFSAERPKGSFSTLEIQRTEQGDSAMYLCASSLGAGAKYNEKLFFGSGTQLSVL.

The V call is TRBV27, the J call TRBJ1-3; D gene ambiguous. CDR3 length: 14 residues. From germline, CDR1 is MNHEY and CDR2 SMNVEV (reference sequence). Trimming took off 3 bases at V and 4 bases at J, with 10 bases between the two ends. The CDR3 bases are TGTGCCAGCAGTTTGCCCGGAGGAGGAAACACCATATATTTT. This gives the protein CASSLPGGGNTIYF.

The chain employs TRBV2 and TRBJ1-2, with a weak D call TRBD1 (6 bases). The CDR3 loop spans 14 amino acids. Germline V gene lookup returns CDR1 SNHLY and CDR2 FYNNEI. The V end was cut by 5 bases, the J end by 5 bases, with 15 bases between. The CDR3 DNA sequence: TGTGCCAGCAGTTTTAGACAGGCCGTATATGGCTACACCTTC. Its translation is CASSFRQAVYGYTF. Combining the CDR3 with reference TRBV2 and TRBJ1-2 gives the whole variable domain EPEVTQTPSHQVTQMGQEVILRCVPISNHLYFYWYRQILGQKVEFLVSFYNNEISEKSEIFDDQFSVERPDGSNFTLKIRSTKLEDSAMYFCASSFRQAVYGYTFGSGTRLTVV.

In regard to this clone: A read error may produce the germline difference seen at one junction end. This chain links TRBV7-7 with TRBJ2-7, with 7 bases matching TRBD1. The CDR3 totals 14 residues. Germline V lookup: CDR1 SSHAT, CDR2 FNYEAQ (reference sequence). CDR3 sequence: CASSPQTGFNEQYF. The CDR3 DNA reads TGTGCTAGCAGCCCCCAGACAGGGTTTAACGAGCAGTACTTC.